The 28 T cell receptor beta chains given below trace back to one sample, sequenced in a study of blood T cell repertoires in COVID-19 (dated by TCRdb to 2020 to 2021). Preparation of the library involved the immunoSEQ multiplex PCR assay. Entries here come from immuneACCESS through TCRdb and include only in-frame sequences with V and J called. Some clones fail to appear in such tables; in the studies checked, an unresolved V gene covers under half of the shortfall, and the cause of the remainder is unknown. The sample contains more than 95,000 clones, around nine tenths of them found a single time. The ten top clones hold around 2% of the sample. Sequencing input: peripheral blood. All receptors derive from a man over 45 with COVID-19, enrolled during active disease.

The chain employs TRBV7-2 and TRBJ2-5, with 7 bases identical to TRBD2. This CDR3 is built from 15 residues. Trimming removed 1 base from V and 2 bases from J; junction bases left unmatched: 4. Germline CDR1 and CDR2: SGHTA and FQGNSA. Here the CDR3 DNA reads TGTGCCAGCAGCTTAGGCGGGAGCTGGCAAGAGACCCAGTACTTC. Translated, it gives CASSLGGSWQETQYF.

The gene calls are TRBV19 and TRBJ2-1, with 12 bases fitting TRBD2. CDR3 size: 14 residues. Germline CDR1 LNHDA, CDR2 SQIVND (reference sequence). The junction had 11 bases not matched to a gene; V was cut back by 10 bases and J by 10 bases. CDR3 sequence: CATLAGGLPKEQFF. DNA for the CDR3: TGTGCCACCCTAGCGGGAGGGCTACCCAAGGAGCAGTTCTTC.

The CDR3 bases are TGCGCCAGCAGCCAAGTGGCGGCAGCCTACGAGCAGTACTTC. Its translation is CASSQVAAAYEQYF. J is TRBJ2-7 and V is TRBV4-3; no reliable D call. Germline loops: CDR1 LGHNA, CDR2 YSLEER. The CDR3 runs 14 residues. Trimming cost V 1 base and J 2 bases, with 9 bases left between them.

This clone was seen just once. The rearrangement joins TRBV9 to TRBJ2-7; 8 bases are shared with TRBD2. CDR1 is SGDLS and CDR2 is YYNGEE in the germline V gene. The CDR3 sequence is 12 residues long. Trimming cost V 4 bases and J 7 bases; bases outside gene matches: 4. The CDR3 sequence: CASSPRGGEQYF. The DNA of the CDR3 is TGTGCCAGCAGCCCCCGGGGGGGGGAGCAGTACTTC.

The rearrangement uses TRBV12-5 and TRBJ2-1, with TRBD2 matching 14 bases. From germline, CDR1 is LGHNT and CDR2 FRNRAP. J lost 10 bases, V lost 5 bases, and 7 bases had no gene match. This CDR3 is built from 15 residues. CDR3: CASGPGTSGRNEQFF. The CDR3 coding sequence is TGTGCTAGTGGTCCCGGGACTAGCGGGAGAAACGAGCAGTTCTTC.

About this clone itself: Different DNA sequences within this sample yield the same CDR3. CDR3 in amino acids: CASSVAGGSYNEQFF. CDR3 in DNA: TGTGCCAGCAGCGTAGCGGGAGGCTCCTACAATGAGCAGTTCTTC. The genes are TRBV9 and TRBJ2-1; 7 nucleotides line up with TRBD2. The CDR3 has 15 residues. Germline V CDR1 and CDR2: SGDLS, YYNGEE. After removal of 0 bases from V and 0 bases from J, the junction contained 0 bases not matched to a gene. The whole variable domain, remainder taken from reference TRBV9 and TRBJ2-1, is DSGVTQTPKHLITATGQRVTLRCSPRSGDLSVYWYQQSLDQGLQFLIQYYNGEERAKGNILERFSAQQFPDLHSELNLSSLELGDSALYFCASSVAGGSYNEQFFGPGTRLTVL.

The chain has TRBV1 and TRBJ2-7; the table gives TRBD1 as D, unverified against the DNA. TRBV1 is a known pseudogene. CDR3 length: 17 amino acids. CDR3 in amino acids: CTSSHPPSPPPLYEQYV. For the CDR3, the DNA is TGCACCAGCAGCCACCCACCCAGTCCCCCTCCTCTCTACGAGCAGTACGTC.

This chain connects TRBV5-4 to TRBJ2-7; 7 bases are shared with TRBD1. This CDR3 spans 16 amino acids. Per germline, CDR1 SGHNT and CDR2 YYREEE (reference sequence). The ends lost 4 bases at V and 2 bases at J; junction bases unmatched: 12. The CDR3 loop is CASSPTGQAVPYEQYV. The CDR3 coding sequence is TGTGCCAGCAGCCCCACCGGACAGGCGGTACCCTACGAGCAGTACGTC.

J is TRBJ2-1 and V is TRBV29-1; the D gene is possibly TRBD1 (6 bases). CDR1 and CDR2 from the germline V gene are SQVTM and ANQGSEA. Trimming removed 1 base at V and 0 bases at J, with 13 bases between. The CDR3 spans 16 residues. Here the CDR3 DNA reads TGCAGCGTTGAAGTCAGGGGACCAGGCTCCTACAATGAGCAGTTCTTC. It specifies CSVEVRGPGSYNEQFF.

The chain uses TRBV5-4 and TRBJ2-7; 8 positions match TRBD1. Germline trimming cut 4 bases from V and 4 bases from J; bases unmatched to any gene: 7. The germline CDR1 and CDR2 sequences are SGHNT and YYREEE (reference sequence). CDR3 length: 14 residues. The DNA of the CDR3 is TGTGCCAGCAGCAACCGGGACAGGCCTTACGAGCAGTACTTC. As protein: CASSNRDRPYEQYF.

The CDR3 is CASSLGQGRTNEKLFF. DNA for the CDR3: TGTGCCAGCTCACTTGGACAGGGCCGAACTAATGAAAAACTGTTTTTT. This chain uses TRBV18 with TRBJ1-4; 8 nucleotides match TRBD1. CDR3 length: 16 amino acids. Germline trimming cut 4 bases from V and 1 base from J; bases unmatched to any gene: 5. Germline CDR1 reads KGHSH; CDR2 reads LQKENI.

The V gene is TRBV19, the J gene TRBJ2-5; TRBD2 matches at 14 bases. Germline CDR1 LNHDA, CDR2 SQIVND (reference sequence). This CDR3 region has 16 residues. Losses at the gene ends were 6 bases for V and 5 bases for J; bases not matched to a gene: 8. The CDR3 here is CASSPTSGRASETQYF. In nucleotides, the CDR3 is TGTGCCAGTAGCCCGACTAGCGGGAGGGCGTCCGAGACCCAGTACTTC.

The chain couples TRBV5-1 to TRBJ2-7; 7 nucleotides agree with TRBD1. Germline trimming cut 9 bases from V and 2 bases from J; bases unmatched to any gene: 14. Germline values: CDR1 SGHRS, CDR2 YFSETQ. The CDR3 has 15 residues. CDR3 nucleotides: TGCGCCACCGGGGATCTGACAGGGACCCCCTACGAGCAGTACTTC. It translates to CATGDLTGTPYEQYF.

This clone was detected once. The chain has TRBV7-8 and TRBJ2-1; weak D call: TRBD2 (5 bases). Germline lookup yields CDR1 SGHVS and CDR2 FQNEAQ. V lost 1 base to trimming and J lost 6 bases, with 16 bases between them. There are 16 residues in the CDR3. The DNA of the CDR3 is TGTGCCAGCAGCTTAGTCGGGGAAATTACGCCCAATGAGCAGTTCTTC. Its translation is CASSLVGEITPNEQFF.

As concerns this clone: Other DNA variants within this sample encode the same CDR3. The rearrangement uses TRBV2 and TRBJ1-2; possible D gene TRBD1, 6 bases. Germline V gene sequence: CDR1 SNHLY, CDR2 FYNNEI. CDR3 length: 12 residues. Trimming took off 7 bases at V and 6 bases at J, with 12 bases between the two ends. CDR3 DNA: TGTGCCAGCACCCGGGACACCGATGGCTACACCTTC. Protein product: CASTRDTDGYTF. Supplemented by reference TRBV2 and TRBJ1-2, the full variable domain reads EPEVTQTPSHQVTQMGQEVILRCVPISNHLYFYWYRQILGQKVEFLVSFYNNEISEKSEIFDDQFSVERPDGSNFTLKIRSTKLEDSAMYFCASTRDTDGYTFGSGTRLTVV.

The chain uses TRBV24-1 and TRBJ1-5; 7 nucleotides agree with TRBD1. The CDR3 has 16 residues. From germline, CDR1 is KGHDR and CDR2 SFDVKD. Trimming took 4 bases from V and 4 from J; bases not matched to a gene: 9. CDR3 sequence: CATSDSMTGPNQPQHF. DNA for the CDR3: TGTGCCACCAGTGACTCAATGACAGGGCCTAATCAGCCCCAGCATTTT.

V and J are TRBV11-2 and TRBJ2-3, with TRBD1 as a possible D gene (6 bases). Germline values: CDR1 SGHAT, CDR2 FQNNGV. CDR3 length: 15 amino acids. V lost 5 bases and J 2 bases, leaving 14 bases between the germline ends. Written as DNA, the CDR3 is TGTGCCAGCAGCCATGGACAGCCGACCACAGATACGCAGTATTTT. Encoded protein: CASSHGQPTTDTQYF.

The CDR3 here is CASSLQGAGANVLTF. CDR3 nucleotides: TGTGCCAGCAGCTTACAGGGGGCTGGGGCCAACGTCCTGACTTTC. The J gene is TRBJ2-6, the V gene TRBV11-2; 7 bases are shared with TRBD1. The CDR3 runs 15 residues. J gave up 2 bases and V 2 bases, and 0 bases lay outside the gene matches. Germline CDR1 reads SGHAT; CDR2 reads FQNNGV.

This clone was detected only once. V and J are TRBV19 and TRBJ2-3, with 12 nucleotides matching TRBD2. The CDR3 runs 17 residues. With 4 bases clipped from V and 2 bases from J, the junction kept 7 bases outside the gene matches. CDR1 is LNHDA and CDR2 is SQIVND in the germline V gene (reference sequence). CDR3 sequence reads: CASSRTSGRSPTDTQYF. CDR3 in DNA: TGTGCCAGTAGTAGAACTAGCGGGAGGAGCCCCACAGATACGCAGTATTTT.

The V call is TRBV7-3, the J call TRBJ2-1; 8 bases align to TRBD2. J lost 5 bases, V lost 1 base, and 1 base had no gene match. This CDR3 contains 14 residues. From germline, CDR1 is SGHTA and CDR2 FQGTGA. The CDR3 sequence: CASSLSGGHNEQFF. Written as DNA, the CDR3 is TGTGCCAGCAGCTTAAGCGGGGGGCACAATGAGCAGTTCTTC.

The rearrangement uses TRBV30 and TRBJ1-1, with 8 bases fitting TRBD1. The CDR3 is made up of 14 amino acids. Germline-derived CDR1 and CDR2 are GTSNPN and SVGIG (reference sequence). V lost 3 bases and J lost 0; bases outside the gene matches: 3. The CDR3, as DNA: TGTGCCTGGAGAGGGGACAGGTTGAACACTGAAGCTTTCTTT. Translated: CAWRGDRLNTEAFF.

V is TRBV14 and J is TRBJ2-5; the D gene is possibly TRBD2 (6 bases). The germline CDR1 and CDR2 sequences are SGHDN and FVKESK. This CDR3 has 13 amino acids. V was pared by 4 bases and J by 10 bases, with 16 bases between. The CDR3 nucleotides are TGTGCCAGCAGCCCGGCGGGATTCTATGACCAGTACTTC. This sequence encodes CASSPAGFYDQYF.

The V and J genes are TRBV24-1 and TRBJ2-3; 7 positions match TRBD1. Germline-derived CDR1 and CDR2 are KGHDR and SFDVKD. The junction had 6 bases not matched to a gene; V was cut back by 6 bases and J by 4 bases. CDR3 length: 14 amino acids. CDR3 nucleotides: TGTGCCACCAGTCGGACAGGCGGCTCAGATACGCAGTATTTT. Its protein is CATSRTGGSDTQYF.

The chain recombines TRBV30 with TRBJ1-2; the match to TRBD1 covers 7 bases. Germline lookup yields CDR1 GTSNPN and CDR2 SVGIG (reference sequence). The CDR3 runs to 13 residues. V dropped 4 bases and J dropped 5; count of bases not matched to a gene: 7. CDR3 residues: CAWTETGTYGYTF. Here the CDR3 DNA reads TGTGCCTGGACAGAGACAGGGACTTATGGCTACACCTTC.

The genes are TRBV6-2 or TRBV6-3 and TRBJ2-2, with 9 bases fitting TRBD2. The V gene's germline CDR1 is MNHEY and CDR2 SVGEGT. The CDR3 is made up of 19 amino acids. The V segment lost 5 bases and the J segment 4 bases; nucleotides outside the gene matches: 17. Here the CDR3 reads CASSPWASGTVSVTGELFF. DNA of the CDR3: TGTGCCAGCAGTCCCTGGGCTAGCGGGACCGTCTCTGTCACCGGGGAGCTGTTTTTT.

The chain uses TRBV9 and TRBJ2-5, with 11 positions matching TRBD2. J lost 0 bases, V lost 4 bases, and 8 bases had no gene match. Germline values: CDR1 SGDLS, CDR2 YYNGEE. The CDR3 contains 17 residues. The CDR3 spells CASSPTSSGGYQETQYF. In DNA, the CDR3 is TGTGCCAGCAGCCCCACCTCTAGCGGGGGGTACCAAGAGACCCAGTACTTC.

The rearrangement joins TRBV11-2 to TRBJ2-4; TRBD2 matches 11 bases. CDR1 and CDR2 (germline): SGHAT, FQNNGV. After removal of 4 bases from V and 0 bases from J, the junction contained 11 bases not matched to a gene. The CDR3 totals 19 residues. In DNA, the CDR3 is TGTGCCAGCAGCTCCTTAGCGGGAGGGATCCTTTTAGCCAAAAACATTCAGTACTTC. Protein sequence: CASSSLAGGILLAKNIQYF.

This clone was seen just once. CDR3 in DNA: TGTGCCAGCAGCCATAACAGGGATGGGAATGAGCAGTTCTTC. This gives the protein CASSHNRDGNEQFF. The gene calls are TRBV4-2 and TRBJ2-1; maybe TRBD1 (6 bases). Germline CDR1 LGHNA, CDR2 YNFKEQ. Trimming shortened V by 3 bases and J by 7 bases, and 13 bases separated the two germline ends. There are 14 residues in the CDR3.